The clone carrying this TCR beta chain has a single count. These data are taken from a study of blood T cell repertoires in COVID-19. Method: immunoSEQ multiplex PCR; TCRdb's copy keeps in-frame clones and lacks some. The sample holds some 120,000 clones, roughly 79% seen once. This CDR3 is built from 15 residues. The V gene lost 2 bases and the J gene lost 2 bases, with 12 bases spanning the gap. The V gene's germline CDR1 is MNHEY and CDR2 SVGAGI. V and J are TRBV6-5 and TRBJ1-2, with D perhaps matching TRBD1 (5 bases). The sample consisted of peripheral blood. This TCR came from a human donor in a cohort sampled during active COVID-19. DNA of the CDR3: TGTGCCAGCAGTTACGAGCAGGGAAGAAACTATGGCTACACCTTC. Protein: CASSYEQGRNYGYTF.